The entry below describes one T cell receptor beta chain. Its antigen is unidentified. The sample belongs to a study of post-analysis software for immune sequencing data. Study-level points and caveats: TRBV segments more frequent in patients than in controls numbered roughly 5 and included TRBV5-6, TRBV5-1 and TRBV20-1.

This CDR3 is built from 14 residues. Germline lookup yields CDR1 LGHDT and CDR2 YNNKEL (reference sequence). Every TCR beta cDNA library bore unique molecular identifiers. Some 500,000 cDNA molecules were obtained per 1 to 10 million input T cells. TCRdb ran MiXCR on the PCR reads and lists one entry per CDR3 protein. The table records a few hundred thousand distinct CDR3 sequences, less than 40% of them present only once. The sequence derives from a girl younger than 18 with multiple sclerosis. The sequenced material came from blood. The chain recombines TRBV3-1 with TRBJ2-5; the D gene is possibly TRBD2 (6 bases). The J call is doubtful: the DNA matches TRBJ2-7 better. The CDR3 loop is CASSQVGGMGEQYF. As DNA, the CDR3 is TGTGCCAGCAGCCAAGTCGGGGGAATGGGCGAGCAGTACTTC.